The 9 T cell receptor beta chains below were found in one sample sequenced in a study of control samples from healthy donors and cancer patients (dated by TCRdb to about 2020). Libraries were prepared through the immunoSEQ multiplex PCR assay. The table was pulled from immuneACCESS by TCRdb, which kept in-frame rearrangements only. Such tables lose some clones; where checked, under half of the loss comes from unresolved V genes, and the rest has no known cause. Present in this sample are around 68,000 clones, 75% to 90% of which were seen just once. Jointly, the top ten make up about 15% of the sample. What was sequenced was blood. These receptors all stem from a middle-aged man in good health.

The CDR3 DNA follows: TGTGCCAGCAGTCCGCCGAAGTATACCTACGAGCAGTACTTC. It encodes CASSPPKYTYEQYF. The chain uses TRBV28 and TRBJ2-7; D uncertain. The germline V gene encodes CDR1 MDHEN and CDR2 SYDVKM. Trimming shortened V by 5 bases and J by 2 bases, and 13 bases separated the two germline ends. The CDR3 is made up of 14 amino acids.

The J gene is TRBJ1-2, the V gene TRBV19; D is undetermined. Trimming cost V 4 bases and J 0 bases, with 9 bases left between them. The CDR3 contains 14 residues. CDR1 LNHDA and CDR2 SQIVND come from the germline V gene (reference sequence). The CDR3 sequence: CASSSGSANYGYTF. The CDR3 bases are TGTGCCAGTAGTAGCGGTAGCGCTAACTATGGCTACACCTTC. Complete variable domain (other parts from reference TRBV19 and TRBJ1-2): DGGITQSPKYLFRKEGQNVTLSCEQNLNHDAMYWYRQDPGQGLRLIYYSQIVNDFQKGDIAEGYSVSREKKESFPLTVTSAQKNPTAFYLCASSSGSANYGYTFGSGTRLTVV.

The V gene is TRBV18, the J gene TRBJ1-1, with a possible D match to TRBD1 (6 bases). This CDR3 contains 15 residues. Germline CDR1 reads KGHSH; CDR2 reads LQKENI. V was cut by 4 bases and J by 3 bases, with 15 bases left in between. The CDR3 is CASSHLGHRDTEAFF. The CDR3 bases are TGTGCCAGCTCACACCTGGGACATCGGGACACTGAAGCTTTCTTT.

The chain joins TRBV24-1 to TRBJ2-3; the match to TRBD1 covers 9 bases. The CDR3 extends over 17 amino acids. V lost 3 bases and J lost 2; bases outside the gene matches: 8. Germline V gene sequence: CDR1 KGHDR, CDR2 SFDVKD. CDR3 protein: CATSDTYDRGDTDTQYF. The CDR3 DNA reads TGTGCCACCAGTGATACTTACGACAGGGGGGACACAGATACGCAGTATTTT.

The genes are TRBV18 and TRBJ1-5; unclear D gene. The CDR3 loop spans 15 amino acids. Trimming left V 6 bases short and J 1 base short, with 13 bases between. Germline-derived CDR1 and CDR2 are KGHSH and LQKENI. The CDR3 protein is CASSPQGRSNQPQHF. CDR3 nucleotides: TGTGCCAGCTCCCCGCAAGGGAGAAGCAATCAGCCCCAGCATTTT.

This chain links TRBV19 with TRBJ2-7; no clear D. V lost 2 bases and J lost 0, with 8 bases in between. CDR1 is LNHDA, CDR2 SQIVND, per germline (reference sequence). The CDR3 covers 14 residues. CDR3 amino acids: CASSISPISYEQYF. The CDR3 DNA reads TGTGCCAGTAGTATATCGCCTATCTCCTACGAGCAGTACTTC. Variable domain in full (rest from reference TRBV19 and TRBJ2-7): DGGITQSPKYLFRKEGQNVTLSCEQNLNHDAMYWYRQDPGQGLRLIYYSQIVNDFQKGDIAEGYSVSREKKESFPLTVTSAQKNPTAFYLCASSISPISYEQYFGPGTRLTVT.

The J gene is TRBJ2-7, the V gene TRBV7-2, with 13 bases matching TRBD2. The CDR3 runs to 15 residues. With V trimmed by 4 bases and J by 2 bases, 2 bases remained unmatched. Germline V gene lookup returns CDR1 SGHTA and CDR2 FQGNSA. CDR3 region: CASSWGLAGTYEQYF. For the CDR3, the DNA is TGTGCCAGCAGCTGGGGACTAGCGGGAACCTACGAGCAGTACTTC.

The V call is TRBV28, the J call TRBJ2-1, with TRBD2 identical over 11 bases. This CDR3 contains 19 residues. With 5 bases clipped from V and 4 bases from J, the junction kept 16 bases outside the gene matches. Germline V CDR1 and CDR2: MDHEN, SYDVKM. In DNA, the CDR3 is TGTGCCAGCAGTCCTCAGGGACTAGCGGCCAAGGCGGGTTACAATGAGCAGTTCTTC. This sequence encodes CASSPQGLAAKAGYNEQFF. The entire variable domain, with the rest obtained from reference TRBV28 and TRBJ2-1, is as follows: DVKVTQSSRYLVKRTGEKVFLECVQDMDHENMFWYRQDPGLGLRLIYFSYDVKMKEKGDIPEGYSVSREKKERFSLILESASTNQTSMYLCASSPQGLAAKAGYNEQFFGPGTRLTVL.

This clone appeared a single time. The CDR3 nucleotides read TGTGCCAGCAGTTTATCCCTAGCGGGAGCTATAGATACGCAGTATTTT. Protein sequence: CASSLSLAGAIDTQYF. V usage is TRBV28 and J usage is TRBJ2-3; 10 nucleotides line up with TRBD2. Germline CDR1 is MDHEN and CDR2 is SYDVKM. The CDR3 runs 16 residues. Losses at the gene ends were 1 base for V and 5 bases for J; bases not matched to a gene: 6. The variable domain in full, completed from reference TRBV28 and TRBJ2-3, reads DVKVTQSSRYLVKRTGEKVFLECVQDMDHENMFWYRQDPGLGLRLIYFSYDVKMKEKGDIPEGYSVSREKKERFSLILESASTNQTSMYLCASSLSLAGAIDTQYFGPGTRLTVL.